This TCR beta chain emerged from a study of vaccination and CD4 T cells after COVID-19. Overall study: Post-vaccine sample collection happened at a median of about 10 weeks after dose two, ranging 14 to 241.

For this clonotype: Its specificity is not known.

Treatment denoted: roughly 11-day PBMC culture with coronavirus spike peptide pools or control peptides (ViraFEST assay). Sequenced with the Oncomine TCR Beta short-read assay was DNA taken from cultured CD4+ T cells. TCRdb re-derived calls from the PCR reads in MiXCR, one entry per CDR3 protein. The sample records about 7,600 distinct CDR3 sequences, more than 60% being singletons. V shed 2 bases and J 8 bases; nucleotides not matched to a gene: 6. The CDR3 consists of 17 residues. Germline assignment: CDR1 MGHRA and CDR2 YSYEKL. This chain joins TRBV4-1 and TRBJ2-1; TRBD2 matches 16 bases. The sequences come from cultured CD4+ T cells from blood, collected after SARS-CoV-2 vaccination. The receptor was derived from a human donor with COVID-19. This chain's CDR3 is CASSQPGLAGGRHEQFF. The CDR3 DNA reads TGCGCCAGCAGCCAACCGGGACTAGCGGGGGGGCGCCATGAGCAGTTCTTC.